What follows is one T cell receptor beta chain and its context. No antigen is known for it. No quality values exist for individual bases; no much larger clone is one base distant. These data come from a study of CD8 T cells in ankylosing spondylitis (dated by TCRdb to the late 2010s). With respect to the entire study: The study profiled T cell receptor beta repertoires in healthy donors and ankylosing spondylitis patients to find disease-linked TCR variants. In total, the full study cohort was made up of over a hundred healthy donors and roughly 27 ankylosing spondylitis patients. Peripheral blood samples were taken, and synovial fluid was additionally collected from ankylosing spondylitis patients.

Results and caveats for the whole study, not just this receptor: According to the report, matched synovial fluid samples from ankylosing spondylitis patients were significantly enriched for the disease-linked clones. A CD8+ phenotype was shown by the disease-linked clones, which were found at relatively low frequencies in peripheral blood. Blood from ankylosing spondylitis patients appeared to be characterized by a TCR beta motif made up of several highly homologous amino acid variants. Some TCR beta motif variants had previously been reported in synovial fluid and blood of reactive arthritis patients, which suggested common disease-initiation mechanisms.

The germline V gene (reference sequence) supplies CDR1 LNHDA and CDR2 SQIVND. The cysteine opens and the phenylalanine closes a CDR3 of 16 amino acids. This entry keeps only the CDR3 DNA: 48 bases, framed from base 1. V loses 3 bases of germline sequence and J loses 3 bases, and the interval between the two ends is 18 bases. This sample was sequenced with an Illumina HiSeq 2500. Quantitative 5'-RACE with molecular barcodes was the method used to prepare the TCR beta libraries. Per the authors' processing: A new computational method based on a probabilistic model of VDJ rearrangement was used to identify disease-linked TCR variants. TCRdb cleaned the public reads at Q25 with fastp, built clones with MiXCR and kept in-frame beta chains. Duplicate CDR3 protein sequences are folded into a single record with the most common DNA and genes. TCRdb assigned the V and J calls; the authors' analysis was not used. This sample gives 220,000 or so distinct CDR3 sequences in total; 8% to 11% of them show up just once. Of the sample, 20% to 25% falls within the top ten clones.

This chain is built from TRBV19 and TRBJ2-7, and possibly TRBD2, on 6 matching bases. This sequence originates from a male donor with ankylosing spondylitis or in good health (not recorded which). Sequenced material: blood, either unsorted or a sorted T cell fraction (not recorded which). The DNA is as follows: TGTGCCAGTAGTATCGCCGGAGGGACTTTTTACTACGAGCAGTACTTC. Its translation reads: CASSIAGGTFYYEQYF.